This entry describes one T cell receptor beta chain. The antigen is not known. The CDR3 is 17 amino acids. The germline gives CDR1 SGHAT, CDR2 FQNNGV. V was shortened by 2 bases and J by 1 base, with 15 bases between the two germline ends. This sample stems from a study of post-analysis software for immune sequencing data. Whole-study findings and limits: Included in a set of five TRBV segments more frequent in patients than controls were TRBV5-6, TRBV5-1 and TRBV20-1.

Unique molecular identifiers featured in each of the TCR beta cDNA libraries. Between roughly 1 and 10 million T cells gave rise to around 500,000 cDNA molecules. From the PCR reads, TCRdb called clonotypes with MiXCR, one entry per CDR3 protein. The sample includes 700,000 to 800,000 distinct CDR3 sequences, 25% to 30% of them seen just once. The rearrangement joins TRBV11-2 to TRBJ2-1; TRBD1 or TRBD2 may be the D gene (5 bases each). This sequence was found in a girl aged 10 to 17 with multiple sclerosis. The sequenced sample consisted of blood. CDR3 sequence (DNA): TGTGCCAGCAGCTTATTAGGTGGGGGACGGTCCTACAATGAGCAGTTCTTC. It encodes CASSLLGGGRSYNEQFF.